Listed below are T cell receptor beta chains from one sample, sequenced in a study of blood T cell repertoires in COVID-19. Repertoires were generated with immunoSEQ multiplex PCR, while TCRdb's copy carries only in-frame clones and drops some. The data show about 64,000 clones, around 86% seen once. The sequenced material came from peripheral blood. The source of these receptors is a man in his forties or fifties with acute or convalescent COVID-19. The CDR3 runs from the conserved cysteine through the conserved F or W. Each record gives: V gene, clone size, J gene, D gene, CDR3 length, CDR3 protein, CDR3 DNA. A D gene is named only where the DNA matches it firmly. Not all rows give a size; the values are once, few, many and, for expanded clones, a class.

V gene: TRBV30
clone size: .
J gene: TRBJ1-5
D gene: TRBD1
CDR3 length: 14
CDR3 protein: CAWGIQGSNQPQHF
CDR3 DNA: TGTGCCTGGGGCATACAGGGGAGTAATCAGCCCCAGCATTTT

V gene: TRBV6-5
clone size: .
J gene: TRBJ2-2
D gene: TRBD1
CDR3 length: 16
CDR3 protein: CASSYRGQKFTGELFF
CDR3 DNA: TGTGCCAGCAGTTACCGGGGACAGAAGTTTACCGGGGAGCTGTTTTTT

V gene: TRBV14
clone size: .
J gene: TRBJ1-3
D gene: .
CDR3 length: 14
CDR3 protein: CASSHASSGNTIYF
CDR3 DNA: TGTGCCAGCAGCCACGCCAGCTCTGGAAACACCATATATTTT

V gene: TRBV28
clone size: .
J gene: TRBJ2-6
D gene: TRBD1
CDR3 length: 14
CDR3 protein: CASRYLTGDNVLTF
CDR3 DNA: TGTGCCAGCAGATATCTGACAGGGGACAACGTCCTGACTTTC

V gene: TRBV11-3
clone size: .
J gene: TRBJ1-4
D gene: .
CDR3 length: 16
CDR3 protein: CASSPSTGFSNEKLFF
CDR3 DNA: TGTGCCAGCAGCCCATCCACAGGTTTCTCTAATGAAAAACTGTTTTTT

V gene: TRBV7-9
clone size: .
J gene: TRBJ2-5
D gene: TRBD1
CDR3 length: 17
CDR3 protein: CASSLVRGAGGQETQYF
CDR3 DNA: TGTGCCAGCAGCTTGGTCCGAGGGGCAGGGGGCCAAGAGACCCAGTACTTC

V gene: TRBV11-3
clone size: .
J gene: TRBJ2-7
D gene: .
CDR3 length: 17
CDR3 protein: CASSSPSWAGTNYEQYF
CDR3 DNA: TGTGCCAGCAGCTCCCCGTCTTGGGCGGGCACCAACTACGAGCAGTACTTC

V gene: TRBV27
clone size: .
J gene: TRBJ2-7
D gene: .
CDR3 length: 12
CDR3 protein: CASISRSYEQYF
CDR3 DNA: TGTGCCAGCATTTCGCGTTCCTACGAGCAGTACTTC

V gene: TRBV2
clone size: .
J gene: TRBJ2-2
D gene: TRBD1
CDR3 length: 12
CDR3 protein: CASSRTGRELFF
CDR3 DNA: TGTGCCAGCAGTCGGACAGGGAGGGAGCTGTTTTTT

V gene: TRBV25-1
clone size: .
J gene: TRBJ2-6
D gene: .
CDR3 length: 12
CDR3 protein: CASLTGANVLTF
CDR3 DNA: TGTGCCAGCCTTACTGGGGCCAACGTCCTGACTTTC

V gene: TRBV5-1
clone size: .
J gene: TRBJ2-2
D gene: TRBD2
CDR3 length: 16
CDR3 protein: CASSLLAGVHTGELFF
CDR3 DNA: TGCGCCAGCAGCTTACTAGCGGGGGTCCACACCGGGGAGCTGTTTTTT

V gene: TRBV10-3
clone size: .
J gene: TRBJ2-3
D gene: TRBD1
CDR3 length: 16
CDR3 protein: CAISEGGTGFTDTQYF
CDR3 DNA: TGTGCCATCAGTGAAGGGGGGACAGGGTTCACAGATACGCAGTATTTT

V gene: TRBV3-1/TRBV3-2
clone size: once
J gene: TRBJ2-5
D gene: TRBD2
CDR3 length: 17
CDR3 protein: CASSQATSGSLQETQYF
CDR3 DNA: TGTGCCAGCAGCCAGGCTACTAGCGGATCTCTCCAAGAGACCCAGTACTTC

V gene: TRBV2
clone size: .
J gene: TRBJ1-2
D gene: .
CDR3 length: 17
CDR3 protein: CASSVSRDGGREGGYTF
CDR3 DNA: TGTGCCAGCAGTGTTTCCCGGGACGGAGGGCGAGAAGGCGGCTACACCTTC

V gene: TRBV7-3
clone size: .
J gene: TRBJ1-1
D gene: .
CDR3 length: 13
CDR3 protein: CASSSSTGAEAFF
CDR3 DNA: TGTGCCAGCAGCTCCTCCACCGGGGCTGAAGCTTTCTTT

V gene: TRBV12-3/TRBV12-4
clone size: .
J gene: TRBJ1-1
D gene: .
CDR3 length: 13
CDR3 protein: CASSLQGNTEAFF
CDR3 DNA: TGTGCCAGCAGTTTACAGGGTAACACTGAAGCTTTCTTT

V gene: TRBV20-1
clone size: .
J gene: TRBJ2-7
D gene: .
CDR3 length: 11
CDR3 protein: CSVQVTYEQYF
CDR3 DNA: TGCAGTGTTCAGGTTACCTACGAGCAGTACTTC

V gene: TRBV24-1
clone size: .
J gene: TRBJ1-5
D gene: .
CDR3 length: 14
CDR3 protein: CATSDPDRGQPQHF
CDR3 DNA: TGTGCCACCAGTGACCCTGATAGGGGACAGCCCCAGCATTTT

V gene: TRBV19
clone size: .
J gene: TRBJ2-4
D gene: TRBD2
CDR3 length: 16
CDR3 protein: CASSVLNGGAKNIQYF
CDR3 DNA: TGTGCCAGTAGTGTTCTAAACGGGGGGGCCAAAAACATTCAGTACTTC

V gene: TRBV19
clone size: .
J gene: TRBJ1-5
D gene: TRBD1
CDR3 length: 14
CDR3 protein: CATEDRVGNQPQHF
CDR3 DNA: TGTGCCACGGAGGACAGGGTGGGCAATCAGCCCCAGCATTTT

V gene: TRBV7-9
clone size: .
J gene: TRBJ1-1
D gene: TRBD1
CDR3 length: 13
CDR3 protein: CASSVLQGSEAFF
CDR3 DNA: TGTGCCAGCAGCGTACTACAGGGGTCTGAAGCTTTCTTT

V gene: TRBV27
clone size: .
J gene: TRBJ2-5
D gene: TRBD1
CDR3 length: 17
CDR3 protein: CASSSYVNDRGKETQYF
CDR3 DNA: TGTGCCAGCAGTTCTTACGTAAATGACAGGGGGAAAGAGACCCAGTACTTC

V gene: TRBV5-6
clone size: .
J gene: TRBJ2-7
D gene: .
CDR3 length: 13
CDR3 protein: CASSWGRGNEQYF
CDR3 DNA: TGTGCCAGCAGCTGGGGTCGGGGGAACGAGCAGTACTTC

V gene: TRBV29-1
clone size: few
J gene: TRBJ1-2
D gene: .
CDR3 length: 13
CDR3 protein: CSVSGGEPYGYTF
CDR3 DNA: TGCAGCGTGTCCGGAGGGGAGCCTTATGGCTACACCTTC

V gene: TRBV4-2
clone size: .
J gene: TRBJ2-7
D gene: .
CDR3 length: 14
CDR3 protein: CASSQELQGREQYF
CDR3 DNA: TGTGCCAGCAGCCAAGAGCTACAGGGCCGGGAGCAGTACTTC

V gene: TRBV6-1
clone size: .
J gene: TRBJ2-7
D gene: TRBD2
CDR3 length: 17
CDR3 protein: CASSEGWTSGGAYEQYF
CDR3 DNA: TGTGCCAGCAGTGAAGGTTGGACTAGCGGGGGGGCCTACGAGCAGTACTTC

V gene: TRBV5-6
clone size: .
J gene: TRBJ1-2
D gene: .
CDR3 length: 14
CDR3 protein: CASSPPQDYYGYTF
CDR3 DNA: TGTGCCAGCAGCCCGCCCCAGGATTACTATGGCTACACCTTC

V gene: TRBV12-3/TRBV12-4
clone size: .
J gene: TRBJ2-5
D gene: .
CDR3 length: 12
CDR3 protein: CASSLIRGTQYF
CDR3 DNA: TGTGCCAGCAGTTTAATCCGGGGGACCCAGTACTTC

V gene: TRBV5-4
clone size: .
J gene: TRBJ2-7
D gene: .
CDR3 length: 14
CDR3 protein: CASSLVGGPYEQYF
CDR3 DNA: TGTGCCAGCAGCTTGGTTGGAGGCCCCTACGAGCAGTACTTC

V gene: TRBV4-2
clone size: .
J gene: TRBJ1-2
D gene: .
CDR3 length: 13
CDR3 protein: CASSLLDGIDYTF
CDR3 DNA: TGTGCCAGCAGCCTCCTAGACGGGATTGACTACACCTTC

V gene: TRBV6-5
clone size: .
J gene: TRBJ1-3
D gene: .
CDR3 length: 15
CDR3 protein: CASSYSPDSGNTIYF
CDR3 DNA: TGTGCCAGCAGTTACTCCCCAGACTCTGGAAACACCATATATTTT

V gene: TRBV30
clone size: .
J gene: TRBJ2-1
D gene: TRBD1
CDR3 length: 16
CDR3 protein: CAWSRPGQGMRNEQFF
CDR3 DNA: TGTGCCTGGAGTCGGCCGGGACAGGGGATGAGAAATGAGCAGTTCTTC

V gene: TRBV5-1
clone size: .
J gene: TRBJ1-1
D gene: TRBD1
CDR3 length: 19
CDR3 protein: CASSLRGGQGSTMNTEAFF
CDR3 DNA: TGCGCCAGCAGCTTGAGGGGGGGACAGGGTTCCACCATGAACACTGAAGCTTTCTTT

V gene: TRBV11-3
clone size: once
J gene: TRBJ2-7
D gene: TRBD1
CDR3 length: 12
CDR3 protein: CASKGAAGEQYF
CDR3 DNA: TGTGCCAGCAAGGGGGCAGCAGGCGAGCAGTACTTC

V gene: TRBV3-1/TRBV3-2
clone size: .
J gene: TRBJ2-1
D gene: TRBD2
CDR3 length: 17
CDR3 protein: CASSQAATSGAKYEQFF
CDR3 DNA: TGTGCCAGCAGCCAAGCTGCGACTAGCGGGGCGAAATATGAGCAGTTCTTC

V gene: TRBV2
clone size: .
J gene: TRBJ1-2
D gene: .
CDR3 length: 11
CDR3 protein: CASSAVYGYTF
CDR3 DNA: TGTGCCAGCAGTGCCGTTTATGGCTACACCTTC

V gene: TRBV5-1
clone size: .
J gene: TRBJ2-1
D gene: TRBD1
CDR3 length: 15
CDR3 protein: CASRIGTGDYNEQFF
CDR3 DNA: TGCGCCAGCCGAATCGGGACAGGAGACTACAATGAGCAGTTCTTC

V gene: TRBV19
clone size: .
J gene: TRBJ1-2
D gene: TRBD1
CDR3 length: 15
CDR3 protein: CASNKEGQGDYGYTF
CDR3 DNA: TGTGCCAGTAACAAAGAGGGACAGGGGGACTATGGCTACACCTTC

V gene: TRBV24-1
clone size: .
J gene: TRBJ1-3
D gene: .
CDR3 length: 15
CDR3 protein: CATSDPSSGGNTIYF
CDR3 DNA: TGTGCCACCAGTGATCCCTCATCAGGTGGAAACACCATATATTTT

V gene: TRBV4-1
clone size: .
J gene: TRBJ2-5
D gene: .
CDR3 length: 16
CDR3 protein: CASSQDAGLREETQYF
CDR3 DNA: TGCGCCAGCAGCCAAGACGCGGGCCTGAGGGAAGAGACCCAGTACTTC

V gene: TRBV3-1/TRBV3-2
clone size: .
J gene: TRBJ2-1
D gene: TRBD1
CDR3 length: 15
CDR3 protein: CASSVRDRLNNEQFF
CDR3 DNA: TGTGCCAGCAGCGTCCGGGACAGACTAAACAATGAGCAGTTCTTC

V gene: TRBV11-2
clone size: once
J gene: TRBJ1-1
D gene: .
CDR3 length: 13
CDR3 protein: CASSLNRNTEAFF
CDR3 DNA: TGTGCCAGCAGCTTAAACAGGAACACTGAAGCTTTCTTT

V gene: TRBV5-4
clone size: .
J gene: TRBJ1-1
D gene: .
CDR3 length: 15
CDR3 protein: CASSLAAGSGTEAFF
CDR3 DNA: TGTGCCAGCAGCTTGGCCGCCGGTAGTGGTACTGAAGCTTTCTTT

V gene: TRBV3-1/TRBV3-2
clone size: .
J gene: TRBJ2-5
D gene: .
CDR3 length: 15
CDR3 protein: CASSPDVTGMETQYF
CDR3 DNA: TGTGCCAGCAGCCCTGACGTTACGGGGATGGAGACCCAGTACTTC

V gene: TRBV11-3
clone size: .
J gene: TRBJ2-5
D gene: .
CDR3 length: 15
CDR3 protein: CASTVARGTDETQYF
CDR3 DNA: TGTGCCAGCACTGTAGCCAGGGGTACGGATGAGACCCAGTACTTC

V gene: TRBV24-1
clone size: .
J gene: TRBJ1-2
D gene: TRBD1
CDR3 length: 16
CDR3 protein: CATSDGDSQDSYGYTF
CDR3 DNA: TGTGCCACCAGTGATGGGGACAGCCAAGATAGCTATGGCTACACCTTC

V gene: TRBV10-2
clone size: .
J gene: TRBJ1-2
D gene: TRBD1
CDR3 length: 11
CDR3 protein: CASRDRDGYTF
CDR3 DNA: TGCGCCAGCAGGGACAGGGATGGCTACACCTTC

V gene: TRBV6-5
clone size: .
J gene: TRBJ1-1
D gene: .
CDR3 length: 14
CDR3 protein: CASSLSLLNTEAFF
CDR3 DNA: TGTGCCAGCAGCCTTTCACTTCTTAACACTGAAGCTTTCTTT

V gene: TRBV3-1/TRBV3-2
clone size: .
J gene: TRBJ1-5
D gene: .
CDR3 length: 14
CDR3 protein: CASSQDGSNQPQHF
CDR3 DNA: TGTGCCAGCAGCCAAGACGGGAGCAATCAGCCCCAGCATTTT

V gene: TRBV6-5
clone size: .
J gene: TRBJ2-2
D gene: .
CDR3 length: 15
CDR3 protein: CASSPSLTGTGELFF
CDR3 DNA: TGTGCCAGCAGTCCAAGCCTAACGGGGACCGGGGAGCTGTTTTTT

V gene: TRBV12-3/TRBV12-4
clone size: .
J gene: TRBJ1-5
D gene: .
CDR3 length: 13
CDR3 protein: CASSFVENQPQHF
CDR3 DNA: TGTGCCAGCAGTTTCGTAGAGAATCAGCCCCAGCATTTT

V gene: TRBV28
clone size: once
J gene: TRBJ2-7
D gene: .
CDR3 length: 13
CDR3 protein: CASRVGATYEQYF
CDR3 DNA: TGTGCCAGCAGGGTGGGGGCAACCTACGAGCAGTACTTC

V gene: TRBV10-2
clone size: .
J gene: TRBJ2-2
D gene: .
CDR3 length: 14
CDR3 protein: CASRRPGGTGELFF
CDR3 DNA: TGCGCCAGCAGGAGACCCGGGGGTACCGGGGAGCTGTTTTTT

V gene: TRBV11-3
clone size: .
J gene: TRBJ2-5
D gene: TRBD1
CDR3 length: 15
CDR3 protein: CASSLGQGPSWTQYF
CDR3 DNA: TGTGCCAGCAGCCTCGGACAGGGCCCTTCATGGACCCAGTACTTC